This TCR beta chain originates from a study of control samples from healthy donors and cancer patients. V was shortened by 4 bases and J by 5 bases, with 5 bases between the two germline ends. The CDR3 has 11 residues. Germline V CDR1 and CDR2: MGHDK, SYGVNS. Only in-frame clones appear in the TCRdb table, and some are missing; sequencing was by immunoSEQ multiplex PCR. The table lists about 97,000 clones, roughly nine tenths of them singletons. The gene calls are TRBV25-1 and TRBJ1-1; D unresolved. The sample was blood. The receptor was derived from a young woman in good health. The CDR3 nucleotides are TGTGCCAGCAGTGTGGGGACTGAAGCTTTCTTT. Translating it yields CASSVGTEAFF.